These 7 T cell receptor beta chains were sequenced from one sample in a study of CD8 T cells in ankylosing spondylitis. Each CDR3 protein gets one entry after TCRdb re-called the 5' RACE reads with MiXCR. The top ten clones hold 25% to 40% of a sample with roughly 230,000 distinct CDR3 sequences, 18% of them seen once. Sequencing input: blood, either unsorted or a sorted T cell fraction (not recorded which). The receptors were gathered from a male donor with ankylosing spondylitis or in good health (not recorded which).

The chain carries TRBV4-1 and TRBJ2-7, with 8 bases matching TRBD2. V was pared by 0 bases and J by 0 bases, with 4 bases of the junction left unmatched. The CDR3 contains 16 residues. Germline CDR1 is MGHRA and CDR2 is YSYEKL. The CDR3 DNA sequence: TGCGCCAGCAGCCAAGATCCAGCGGGAGTCTCCTACGAGCAGTACTTC. Its protein is CASSQDPAGVSYEQYF.

This clonotype was observed at least ten times. The V and J genes are TRBV29-1 and TRBJ2-3; the D is unclear. Per germline, CDR1 SQVTM and CDR2 ANQGSEA. The CDR3 is made up of 15 amino acids. V lost 2 bases and J lost 2, with 14 bases in between. Written as DNA, the CDR3 is TGCAGCGTTGAATTGCCAGTACTCAACACAGATACGCAGTATTTT. Protein product: CSVELPVLNTDTQYF.

On this clonotype: A much larger clone sits a single nucleotide away, making a read error possible. The V call is TRBV12-3 or TRBV12-4, the J call TRBJ2-2, with D hard to call. V shed 4 bases and J shed 4 bases, with 13 bases lying between them. CDR3 length: 15 residues. The CDR3 loop reads CASSSAGSGTGELFF. CDR3 nucleotide sequence: TGTGCCAGCAGTTCGGCAGGTTCGGGCACCGGGGAGCTGTTTTTT.

The CDR3 DNA reads TGTGCCTGGACTAGCGGGTCCCCCTACAATGAGCAGTTCTTC. Protein: CAWTSGSPYNEQFF. The rearrangement uses TRBV30 and TRBJ2-1; 8 nucleotides match TRBD2. The CDR3 extends over 14 amino acids. Germline CDR1 GTSNPN, CDR2 SVGIG (reference sequence). The V segment lost 4 bases and the J segment 2 bases; nucleotides outside the gene matches: 4.

With respect to this clonotype: A read error may explain this, as a much larger clone is one base away. The rearrangement links TRBV28 to TRBJ2-1; perhaps D is TRBD1 or TRBD2 (5 bases each). The CDR3 extends over 15 amino acids. The germline gives CDR1 MDHEN, CDR2 SYDVKM. The V gene lost 10 bases and the J gene lost 10 bases, with 26 bases spanning the gap. The CDR3 sequence is CATKRVGTGILEQFF. As DNA, the CDR3 is TGTGCCACCAAGAGAGTGGGGACGGGGATCTTAGAGCAGTTCTTC.

The chain has TRBV6-1 and TRBJ2-7; TRBD2 matches at 8 bases. Per germline, CDR1 MNHNS and CDR2 SASEGT. This CDR3 is 13 amino acids long. Trimming took 10 bases from V and 4 from J; bases not matched to a gene: 9. The CDR3 region is CAIRASGSYEQYF. The CDR3 region has the DNA TGTGCCATCCGGGCTAGCGGGTCTTACGAGCAGTACTTC.

The J gene is TRBJ2-7, the V gene TRBV5-4; D may be TRBD2 (6 bases). Trimming left V 6 bases short and J 2 bases short, with 15 bases between. Germline values: CDR1 SGHNT, CDR2 YYREEE (reference sequence). This CDR3 region has 14 residues. The CDR3 reads CASTNRDSTYEQYF. The CDR3 DNA is TGTGCCAGCACCAACCGGGACTCTACCTACGAGCAGTACTTC.